One sample yielded the 31 T cell receptor beta chains listed below, sequenced in a study of shared T cell receptors in the human thymus. Sequenced by immunoSEQ multiplex PCR; TCRdb stores in-frame clones only, minus some. The data show roughly 560,000 clones, with about 80% seen just once and about 0.013% held by the top ten. This sample also appeared in a second study, on human thymus T cells.

The sequencing sample was made of thymocytes. These receptors all come from a boy in the first two years of life with a congenital heart defect.

The chain is built from TRBV15 and TRBJ2-2, with D perhaps matching TRBD2 (7 bases). Germline loops: CDR1 LNHNV, CDR2 YYDKDF (reference sequence). The ends were cut back, 1 base at V and 4 bases at J, with 16 bases in the middle. The length of the CDR3 is 17 residues. In nucleotides, the CDR3 is TGTGCCACCAGCAGAGGGGGGGCGGGAGCGGGCACCGGGGAGCTGTTTTTT. As protein: CATSRGGAGAGTGELFF.

As to this clone: Other DNA sequences within the sample encode an identical CDR3. The chain employs TRBV5-1 and TRBJ2-5; 10 bases are shared with TRBD1. Germline CDR1 is SGHRS and CDR2 is YFSETQ. CDR3 length: 15 amino acids. The V segment lost 0 bases and the J segment 2 bases; nucleotides outside the gene matches: 1. The CDR3 here is CASSLGTGGQETQYF. CDR3 coding DNA: TGCGCCAGCAGCTTGGGGACAGGGGGACAAGAGACCCAGTACTTC.

In this sample, this clone turned up a few times. The genes are TRBV9 and TRBJ1-3; TRBD1 agrees at 8 bases. Germline assignment: CDR1 SGDLS and CDR2 YYNGEE. The junction had 6 bases not matched to a gene; V was cut back by 4 bases and J by 0 bases. This CDR3 contains 16 residues. The CDR3, as DNA: TGTGCCAGCAGCACCTGGACAGGGAACTCTGGAAACACCATATATTTT. It codes for CASSTWTGNSGNTIYF. Using reference TRBV9 and TRBJ1-3 for the parts outside the CDR3, the full variable domain is DSGVTQTPKHLITATGQRVTLRCSPRSGDLSVYWYQQSLDQGLQFLIQYYNGEERAKGNILERFSAQQFPDLHSELNLSSLELGDSALYFCASSTWTGNSGNTIYFGEGSWLTVV.

The genes are TRBV29-1 and TRBJ2-6, with 10 bases lining up with TRBD1. V lost 1 base to trimming and J lost 0 bases; unmatched junction nucleotides: 12. Germline V CDR1 and CDR2: SQVTM, ANQGSEA. CDR3 length equals 20 residues. DNA of the CDR3: TGCAGCGTTGAAGCCCCGGGACAGGGGAAACGACTCTCTGGGGCCAACGTCCTGACTTTC. Amino acid sequence: CSVEAPGQGKRLSGANVLTF. Full variable domain (remainder filled in from reference TRBV29-1 and TRBJ2-6): SAVISQKPSRDICQRGTSLTIQCQVDSQVTMMFWYRQQPGQSLTLIATANQGSEATYESGFVIDKFPISRPNLTFSTLTVSNMSPEDSSIYLCSVEAPGQGKRLSGANVLTFGAGSRLTVL.

The chain joins TRBV5-6 to TRBJ2-3; D unclear. In germline, CDR1 is SGHDT, CDR2 YYEEEE. The length of the CDR3 is 16 residues. V gave up 1 base and J gave up 0 bases, with 12 bases separating them. In nucleotides, the CDR3 is TGTGCCAGCAGCTTGAAGTCAGTCTCTAGCACAGATACGCAGTATTTT. It encodes CASSLKSVSSTDTQYF.

The chain recombines TRBV27 with TRBJ1-2; D is perhaps TRBD1 (6 bases). The V end was cut by 4 bases, the J end by 8 bases, with 14 bases between. The CDR3 totals 13 residues. CDR1 MNHEY and CDR2 SMNVEV come from the germline V gene (reference sequence). CDR3 in amino acids: CASSSLPGAGYTF. The CDR3 bases are TGTGCCAGCAGTTCCCTCCCAGGGGCGGGCTACACCTTC.

This chain joins TRBV6-5 and TRBJ2-1; 14 bases match TRBD2. The V segment lost 6 bases and the J segment 10 bases; nucleotides outside the gene matches: 8. CDR3 length: 15 amino acids. The germline gives CDR1 MNHEY, CDR2 SVGAGI. The CDR3, as DNA: TGTGCCAGCAGACCTACCGGGACTAGCGGGAGAGAGCAGTTCTTC. Amino acid sequence: CASRPTGTSGREQFF.

This chain joins TRBV4-1 and TRBJ2-3; D perhaps matches TRBD2 (6 bases). In germline, CDR1 is MGHRA, CDR2 YSYEKL. This CDR3 has 15 amino acids. The V end lost 4 bases, the J end lost 0 bases, and 11 bases lay between the germline ends. As DNA, the CDR3 is TGCGCCAGCAGCCGCCGGGACTGTAGCACAGATACGCAGTATTTT. Translating it yields CASSRRDCSTDTQYF.

V gene TRBV5-4 combines with J gene TRBJ2-7, with 8 bases lining up with TRBD2. The CDR3 runs 17 residues. CDR1 is SGHNT and CDR2 is YYREEE in the germline V gene (reference sequence). Losses at the gene ends were 3 bases for V and 5 bases for J; bases not matched to a gene: 16. The CDR3 reads CASSSAGVGAGDHEQYF. The CDR3 nucleotides read TGTGCCAGCAGCTCCGCGGGGGTGGGAGCGGGAGATCACGAGCAGTACTTC.

With regard to this clone: The junction departs from germline at one end; a sequencing error may be responsible. This sequence joins TRBV7-7 and TRBJ2-7, with 14 bases that match TRBD2. Germline CDR1 reads SSHAT; CDR2 reads FNYEAQ (reference sequence). CDR3 length: 17 residues. The CDR3 DNA reads as TGTGCTAGCAGCTCGGGACTAGCGGGAGTAGCCGCCTACGAGCAGTACTTC. It translates to CASSSGLAGVAAYEQYF.

This sequence joins TRBV10-3 and TRBJ1-2; 7 bases agree with TRBD1. The germline V gene encodes CDR1 ENHRY and CDR2 SYGVKD. The CDR3 loop spans 13 amino acids. The V and J ends lost 1 base and 9 bases, in that order; junction bases with no gene match: 5. The CDR3 DNA reads TGTGCCATCAGTGAGTGGAGGGACAGTAGCTACACCTTC. Translation gives CAISEWRDSSYTF.

The chain is built from TRBV19 and TRBJ1-2, with a tentative D call TRBD1 (6 bases). CDR3 size: 16 residues. Germline V gene sequence: CDR1 LNHDA, CDR2 SQIVND (reference sequence). V was pared by 7 bases and J by 0 bases, with 18 bases between. CDR3 residues: CASKGDRLPSNYGYTF. In DNA, the CDR3 is TGTGCCAGTAAGGGAGACAGGCTTCCTTCTAACTATGGCTACACCTTC. Drawing the rest from reference TRBV19 and TRBJ1-2, the complete variable domain is DGGITQSPKYLFRKEGQNVTLSCEQNLNHDAMYWYRQDPGQGLRLIYYSQIVNDFQKGDIAEGYSVSREKKESFPLTVTSAQKNPTAFYLCASKGDRLPSNYGYTFGSGTRLTVV.

The chain employs TRBV6-5 and TRBJ2-7, with D tentatively TRBD2 (6 bases). Germline V gene sequence: CDR1 MNHEY, CDR2 SVGAGI. This CDR3 comprises 12 residues. The CDR3 spells CLTPGDPYEQYF. DNA for the CDR3: TGTCTCACCCCGGGGGATCCCTACGAGCAGTACTTC.

This chain connects TRBV30 to TRBJ2-7; D is ambiguous. This CDR3 has 14 residues. The germline gives CDR1 GTSNPN, CDR2 SVGIG (reference sequence). V shed 3 bases and J shed 1 base, with 13 bases lying between them. CDR3 DNA sequence: TGTGCCTGGAGGACGAGTGGGCCATCCTACGAGCAGTACTTC. This gives the protein CAWRTSGPSYEQYF. Full variable domain (missing parts from reference TRBV30 and TRBJ2-7): SQTIHQWPATLVQPVGSPLSLECTVEGTSNPNLYWYRQAAGRGLQLLFYSVGIGQISSEVPQNLSASRPQDRQFILSSKKLLLSDSGFYLCAWRTSGPSYEQYFGPGTRLTVT.

This clone was detected only once. The CDR3 reads CASTMHLVDTEAFF. CDR3 in DNA: TGTGCCAGCACCATGCATTTGGTAGACACTGAAGCTTTCTTT. V is TRBV2 and J is TRBJ1-1, with D unclear. V was shortened by 7 bases and J by 3 bases, with 15 bases between the two germline ends. The CDR3 contains 14 residues. Per the germline V gene, CDR1 is SNHLY and CDR2 is FYNNEI.

The chain uses TRBV7-9 and TRBJ2-1; D remains unclear. CDR3 length: 14 amino acids. V lost 5 bases to trimming and J lost 0 bases, with 8 bases between them. CDR1 and CDR2 (germline): SEHNR, FQNEAQ (reference sequence). CDR3 in amino acids: CASSVYSSYNEQFF. The CDR3 bases are TGTGCCAGCAGCGTATATAGCTCCTACAATGAGCAGTTCTTC.

This rearrangement joins TRBV5-1 to TRBJ2-7; D perhaps matches TRBD2 (5 bases). This CDR3 spans 15 amino acids. CDR1 is SGHRS and CDR2 is YFSETQ in the germline V gene. V lost 4 bases and J lost 3, with 17 bases in between. In DNA form, the CDR3 reads TGCGCCAGCAGCCGGAGGTTCGGGAAGGGCTACGAGCAGTACTTC. Amino acids: CASSRRFGKGYEQYF.

This clone was counted a single time. The chain recombines TRBV28 with TRBJ1-2; 8 bases are shared with TRBD1. The V gene's germline CDR1 is MDHEN and CDR2 SYDVKM. The J segment lost 2 bases and the V segment lost 5 bases, leaving 10 bases of the junction unmatched. The CDR3 runs to 16 residues. The chain's CDR3 is CASSHGTGQGNYGYTF. As DNA, the CDR3 is TGTGCCAGCAGTCACGGGACAGGCCAGGGGAACTATGGCTACACCTTC.

The chain links TRBV19 to TRBJ2-7, with D possibly TRBD2 on 7 matching bases. V was shortened by 1 base and J by 0 bases, with 16 bases between the two germline ends. Per germline, CDR1 LNHDA and CDR2 SQIVND (reference sequence). The CDR3 covers 17 residues. The CDR3 DNA reads as TGTGCCAGTAGTATAGGTCGGGGGGCTAGTCCCTCCTACGAGCAGTACTTC. This encodes CASSIGRGASPSYEQYF.

J is TRBJ2-7 and V is TRBV27; 8 bases are shared with TRBD2. The CDR3 extends over 17 amino acids. V dropped 8 bases and J dropped 4; count of bases not matched to a gene: 19. The germline V gene encodes CDR1 MNHEY and CDR2 SMNVEV (reference sequence). The CDR3 spells CASYPRVGGALKYEQYF. The CDR3 DNA reads TGTGCCAGCTACCCGCGGGTCGGGGGGGCGTTGAAGTACGAGCAGTACTTC.

There are a few counts of this clone. The V gene is TRBV5-1, the J gene TRBJ2-1; 9 nucleotides agree with TRBD2. The CDR3 runs 15 residues. CDR1 and CDR2 from the germline V gene are SGHRS and YFSETQ. The trim removed 2 bases at V and 2 bases at J, leaving 2 bases unmatched. In DNA, the CDR3 is TGCGCCAGCAGCTTCGGGACTAGCACCTACAATGAGCAGTTCTTC. This gives the protein CASSFGTSTYNEQFF.

V usage is TRBV6-4 and J usage is TRBJ2-1; 11 bases are a match to TRBD2. CDR3 size: 18 residues. Trimming cost V 3 bases and J 0 bases; bases outside gene matches: 7. In germline, CDR1 is MRHNA, CDR2 SNTAGT. CDR3 protein: CASSDRSSGRYSYNEQFF. The CDR3 DNA reads TGTGCCAGCAGTGATCGGTCTAGCGGGAGGTACTCCTACAATGAGCAGTTCTTC.

The CDR3, as DNA: TGTGCCAGCAGCTCCGACTTTATAAGATACACCGGGGAGCTGTTTTTT. It encodes CASSSDFIRYTGELFF. The chain employs TRBV7-9 and TRBJ2-2; D gene ambiguous. The V and J ends lost 4 bases and 3 bases respectively, with 15 bases between them. Germline V gene lookup returns CDR1 SEHNR and CDR2 FQNEAQ (reference sequence). The CDR3 is 16 amino acids.

Only a few counts were recorded for this clone. The chain couples TRBV2 to TRBJ2-2; 10 bases fit TRBD2. The V segment lost 4 bases and the J segment 3 bases; nucleotides outside the gene matches: 14. Germline V gives CDR1 SNHLY, CDR2 FYNNEI. This CDR3 has 19 amino acids. DNA of the CDR3: TGTGCCAGCAGTGGTCCGAGGGCTAGCGGGAGTTACGACACCGGGGAGCTGTTTTTT. Translation gives CASSGPRASGSYDTGELFF.

This clone has just a few counts. The genes are TRBV18 and TRBJ2-5; D ambiguous. This CDR3 contains 12 residues. Between the trimmed V and J ends, which lost 8 bases and 4 bases, there was a span of 11 bases. The germline V gene encodes CDR1 KGHSH and CDR2 LQKENI. Here the CDR3 reads CASGLEGETQYF. The CDR3 bases are TGTGCCAGCGGCCTAGAAGGAGAGACCCAGTACTTC.

This rearrangement joins TRBV6-1 to TRBJ2-5; 7 nucleotides match TRBD2. V was pared by 0 bases and J by 3 bases, with 10 bases of the junction left unmatched. The CDR3 loop spans 17 amino acids. Germline assignment: CDR1 MNHNS and CDR2 SASEGT. DNA for the CDR3: TGTGCCAGCAGTGAAGCGATAGGGCGGGAGCTAGAAGAGACCCAGTACTTC. Its protein is CASSEAIGRELEETQYF.

This chain joins TRBV10-3 and TRBJ1-1; D remains ambiguous. The V end was cut by 3 bases, the J end by 7 bases, with 21 bases between. The germline V gene has CDR1 ENHRY and CDR2 SYGVKD. This CDR3 is built from 16 residues. The CDR3 reads CAISESGTSYGSEAFF. DNA for the CDR3: TGTGCCATCAGTGAAAGTGGTACATCGTACGGGAGTGAAGCTTTCTTT.

This chain connects TRBV4-1 to TRBJ2-3; 14 nucleotides align to TRBD2. The CDR3 contains 16 residues. Germline V lookup: CDR1 MGHRA, CDR2 YSYEKL. V dropped 2 bases and J dropped 3; count of bases not matched to a gene: 1. The CDR3 DNA follows: TGCGCCAGCAGCCAACGGACTAGCGGGAGGACAGATACGCAGTATTTT. The encoded protein is CASSQRTSGRTDTQYF.

This rearrangement joins TRBV6-4 to TRBJ2-7; 9 bases are shared with TRBD1. Germline V lookup: CDR1 MRHNA, CDR2 SNTAGT. The CDR3 extends over 18 amino acids. V lost 7 bases and J lost 0; bases outside the gene matches: 16. For the CDR3, the DNA is TGTGCCAGCATGTGGTTCGGGACAGGGACCTTGGCCTCCTACGAGCAGTACTTC. Protein sequence: CASMWFGTGTLASYEQYF.

The chain joins TRBV30 to TRBJ2-5; 7 bases map to TRBD1. The V and J ends lost 0 bases and 3 bases, in that order; junction bases with no gene match: 10. The CDR3 spans 16 residues. In germline, CDR1 is GTSNPN, CDR2 SVGIG (reference sequence). The CDR3 nucleotides are TGTGCCTGGAGTGTACGGTTATGGGACAGAGAAGAGACCCAGTACTTC. It translates to CAWSVRLWDREETQYF.

This clone turned up a few times. The J gene is TRBJ2-7, the V gene TRBV5-8; 7 bases fit TRBD1. CDR3 length: 15 residues. V shed 4 bases and J 7 bases; nucleotides not matched to a gene: 14. CDR1 and CDR2 from the germline V gene are SGHTS and YDEGEE. The DNA for the CDR3 is TGTGCCAGCAGCGATGACAGGGAAAAGTCTCGGGAGCAGTACTTC. This gives the protein CASSDDREKSREQYF.